The rows below give T cell receptor beta chains drawn from one sample of a study of blood T cell repertoires in COVID-19. The protocol was immunoSEQ multiplex PCR, while the TCRdb copy is restricted to in-frame clones and leaves out a portion. This sample has 150,000 to 200,000 clones; about 86% occur once, and the top ten carry 0.99%. What was sequenced was peripheral blood. All receptors derive from a man aged 18 to 29 with acute or convalescent COVID-19. The CDR3 runs from the conserved cysteine through the conserved F or W. D genes are given only for firm matches. Part of the rows lack a size; the others show once, few, many or a class for expanded clones.

j_gene | d_gene | v_gene | abundance | CDR3aa | CDR3nt
TRBJ2-3 | NA | TRBV12-1 | NA | CASSFPPRGADTQYF | TGTGCCAGCAGCTTCCCCCCTCGGGGAGCAGATACGCAGTATTTT
TRBJ2-7 | NA | TRBV9 | few | CASSPLLAGSEQYF | TGTGCCAGCAGCCCCTTACTCGCGGGGAGCGAGCAGTACTTC
TRBJ2-3 | TRBD1 | TRBV11-1 | once | CASSTRQGAADTQYF | TGTGCCAGCAGCACCCGACAGGGGGCGGCAGATACGCAGTATTTT
TRBJ1-2 | TRBD1 | TRBV18 | NA | CASSDRGIVYGYTF | TGTGCCAGCTCCGACAGGGGTATCGTCTATGGCTACACCTTC
TRBJ1-4 | NA | TRBV6-1 | NA | CASSEKRAAHDEKLFF | TGTGCCAGCAGTGAAAAGAGGGCAGCACACGATGAAAAACTGTTTTTT
TRBJ1-2 | TRBD1 | TRBV27 | NA | CASKRDRIGGYTF | TGTGCCAGCAAACGGGACAGGATAGGTGGCTACACCTTC
TRBJ2-7 | NA | TRBV6-5 | few | CASSYGHRTYEQYF | TGTGCCAGCAGTTACGGACACAGAACCTACGAGCAGTACTTC
TRBJ1-4 | NA | TRBV5-8 | few | CASSLGHFEKLFF | TGTGCCAGCAGCTTAGGACACTTTGAAAAACTGTTTTTT
TRBJ1-2 | TRBD1 | TRBV9 | NA | CASSVSNRGRGDGYTF | TGTGCCAGCAGCGTGTCGAACAGGGGGCGAGGGGATGGCTACACCTTC
TRBJ2-7 | NA | TRBV5-1 | NA | CASSATGPYEQYF | TGCGCCAGCAGCGCGACAGGTCCATACGAGCAGTACTTC
TRBJ1-6 | NA | TRBV5-1 | NA | CASSLDQTGDSPLHF | TGCGCCAGCAGTTTAGATCAGACAGGAGATTCACCCCTCCACTTT
TRBJ2-1 | NA | TRBV7-9 | NA | CASSLWQAINEQFF | TGTGCCAGCAGCTTGTGGCAGGCGATTAATGAGCAGTTCTTC
TRBJ1-2 | TRBD1 | TRBV7-9 | once | CASSPRATGVGGYTF | TGTGCCAGCAGCCCCCGGGCGACAGGGGTCGGTGGCTACACCTTC
TRBJ2-2 | TRBD1 | TRBV24-1 | NA | CATSYGQGFSGELFF | TGTGCCACCAGTTACGGACAGGGGTTTTCCGGGGAGCTGTTTTTT
TRBJ2-2 | NA | TRBV6-5 | NA | CASSYEGLITGELFF | TGTGCCAGCAGTTACGAGGGACTGATCACCGGGGAGCTGTTTTTT
TRBJ1-3 | TRBD1 | TRBV5-1 | few | CASSLGQTGNSGNTIYF | TGCGCCAGCAGCCTCGGGCAGACAGGGAACTCTGGAAACACCATATATTTT
TRBJ2-2 | NA | TRBV2 | NA | CASRESANTGELFF | TGTGCCAGCAGGGAGAGCGCGAACACCGGGGAGCTGTTTTTT
TRBJ1-4 | NA | TRBV20-1 | NA | CSARGQEKLFF | TGCAGTGCTAGAGGGCAAGAAAAACTGTTTTTT
TRBJ1-2 | NA | TRBV18 | NA | CASSATSGLSNYGYTF | TGTGCCAGCTCAGCTACCTCAGGGCTTTCTAACTATGGCTACACCTTC
TRBJ2-1 | TRBD2 | TRBV7-9 | NA | CASSPMGRGGLDNEQFF | TGTGCCAGCAGCCCTATGGGTCGGGGGGGCCTCGACAATGAGCAGTTCTTC
TRBJ2-3 | TRBD2 | TRBV18 | NA | CASSPSSGGASDTQYF | TGTGCCAGCTCACCCAGTAGCGGGGGGGCCTCAGATACGCAGTATTTT
TRBJ1-6 | NA | TRBV7-7 | NA | CASSLNFVGQGKGFSPLHF | TGTGCCAGCAGCTTAAATTTTGTCGGCCAGGGGAAGGGCTTTTCACCCCTCCACTTT